The present entry profiles one T cell receptor beta chain with its context. This table comes from immunoSEQ multiplex PCR, and its TCRdb copy is limited to in-frame clones, with some not included. This table has tens of thousands of clones, about nine tenths appearing once. This record belongs to a study of CD4 T cell repertoires in COVID-19. No culture step preceded sequencing of the ex vivo isolated memory T cells. This CDR3 has 17 amino acids. Germline V gene lookup returns CDR1 SGHDT and CDR2 YYEEEE. V shed 1 base and J shed 3 bases, with 17 bases lying between them. This chain connects TRBV5-6 to TRBJ2-1; weak D call: TRBD2 (6 bases). The clonotype originates from a human donor who had COVID-19. The sample in question was central memory CD4+ T cells from blood, obtained before the COVID-19 pandemic. CDR3 coding DNA: TGTGCCAGCAGCTTGAGGAGGCGGGGTGGTAACTACAATGAGCAGTTCTTC. This gives the protein CASSLRRRGGNYNEQFF.